What follows describes a single T cell receptor beta chain. Its antigen is still unknown. No base-level quality is on record; no much larger clone is a single base apart. These data are taken from a study of blood T cell repertoires in COVID-19 (dated by TCRdb to the early 2020s). Study-level background: The collaborator samples originated in the United States, Italy and Spain and spanned the acute and convalescent phases of COVID-19. The material from the prospective study consisted of cDNA or gDNA derived from T cells, B-cell-depleted T cells, or PBMCs. Where available, HLA class I and class II types were obtained from metadata supplied by the sample provider rather than from assay-based typing. Deeply sampled blood TCRbeta repertoires from subjects exposed to, actively infected with, or recovered from COVID-19 were included in the dataset. A freely available public database, intended as a resource for researchers studying the immune response to SARS-CoV-2, is where the repertoires were released. Samples came from the ongoing ImmuneRACE study (first 160 participants) plus 1,254 subjects from 6 global collaborators. Sample metadata almost always included a de-identified subject ID, COVID-19 status, age in years and sex.

TCRbeta CDR3 regions were amplified from genomic DNA by means of the immunoSEQ Assay, a bias-controlled multiplex PCR. For the original study's pipeline: Within the assay, amplification of reference gene primers was used to estimate how many nucleated cells each sample contained. To quantify the absolute abundance of each unique TCRbeta CDR3 rearrangement, sequence reads were collapsed and filtered. For each sample, productive Simpson clonality was calculated by taking the square root of Simpson's diversity index across productive rearrangements. TCRdb took this table from immuneACCESS and kept in-frame rearrangements with V and J called. Such tables lack part of the clones; where checked against another copy, unresolved V genes explain under half of the gap, and the rest is unexplained. Clone size and the V and J calls come from that table; the DNA yielded D and trimming. The sample table records roughly 250,000 clones; about 86% of these occur just once. Of the sample, about 9% is held by the ten largest clones.

Each collaborating institution followed its own protocols to collect whole blood in K2EDTA tubes. For TCRbeta analysis, collaborator samples were shipped as frozen whole blood, as isolated PBMCs, or as DNA extracted from either sample type. Overall study outcomes, separate from this receptor: The quantity of clinical and demographic metadata differed by source and by participant and was supplied without curation.

This clonotype was sampled from a man aged 35 to 55 with active or convalescent COVID-19. The sample taken for sequencing was peripheral blood.

The CDR3 in this case is CASSQQGSYEQYF. The nucleotide sequence reads as follows: TGTGCCAGCAGCCAACAGGGTTCCTACGAGCAGTACTTC. The rearrangement joined TRBV11-3 to TRBJ2-7, and the D gene may be TRBD1, 6 bases matching. Relative to germline, V is 5 bases shorter and J is 1 base shorter, with 9 bases between their ends. According to the germline V gene, CDR1 reads SGHNT and CDR2 reads YENEEA. The CDR3 runs 13 residues from the cysteine to the phenylalanine. The sequence is cut down to CDR3 DNA, 39 bases in frame from base 1.